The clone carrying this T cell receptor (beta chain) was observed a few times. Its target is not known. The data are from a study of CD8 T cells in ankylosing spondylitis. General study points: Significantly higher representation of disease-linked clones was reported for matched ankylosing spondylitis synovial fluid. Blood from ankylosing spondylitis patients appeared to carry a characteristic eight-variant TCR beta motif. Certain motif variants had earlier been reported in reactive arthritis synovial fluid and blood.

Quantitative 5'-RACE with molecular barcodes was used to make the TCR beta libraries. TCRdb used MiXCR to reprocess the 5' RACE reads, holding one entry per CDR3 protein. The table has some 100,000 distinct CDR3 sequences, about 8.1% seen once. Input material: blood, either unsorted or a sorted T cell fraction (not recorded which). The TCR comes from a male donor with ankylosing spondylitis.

CDR3 in DNA: TGTGCCAGCAGCTTAGAGTGGAAGCAGTTCTTC. Translating it yields CASSLEWKQFF. V gene TRBV13 combines with J gene TRBJ2-1; D is undetermined. The CDR3 runs 11 residues. Trimming stripped 1 base from V and 11 bases from J, with 6 bases between. The germline V gene encodes CDR1 PRHDT and CDR2 FYEKMQ (reference sequence).